This is a list of T cell receptor beta chains from one sample in a study of blood T cells in healthy people across ages. MiXCR, run by TCRdb on the 5' RACE reads, gives a single entry per CDR3 protein. Of about 830,000 distinct CDR3 sequences detected, around 62% appear once; the ten largest clones hold around 30%. Specimen: blood. These TCRs come from a young man in good health. CDR3s include the opening cysteine and the closing phenylalanine or tryptophan. A D gene is named only where the DNA matches it firmly. Clone size is given for some rows only: seen once, a few or many times, or a class if the clone is expanded.

TRBV12-3/TRBV12-4	once	13	TRBJ1-2	.	TGTGCCAGCGGCGGGGACTTAGGCTATGGTTACACCTTC	CASGGDLGYGYTF
TRBV7-9	.	15	TRBJ1-1	TRBD1	TGTGCCAGCAGCGCAAGGACAGGGGGAAGCACTGAAGCTTTCTTT	CASSARTGGSTEAFF
TRBV27	.	17	TRBJ2-2	TRBD2	TGTGCCAGCAGTTTATTTTGGCGGGGGGGCCATGGCGGGGAGCTGTTTTTT	CASSLFWRGGHGGELFF
TRBV3-1	.	14	TRBJ2-7	.	TGTGCCAGCAGCCAAAAACAGGGAGTTTACGAGCAGTACTTC	CASSQKQGVYEQYF
TRBV5-1	few	12	TRBJ1-2	.	TGCGCCAGCAGGCAAACAGGGTTTGGCTACACCTTC	CASRQTGFGYTF
TRBV20-1	few	12	TRBJ2-4	.	TGCAGTGCTAGGAGGGACAAAAACATTCAGTACTTC	CSARRDKNIQYF
TRBV6-5	.	14	TRBJ2-5	.	TGTGCCAGCAGTTACTTCGCCCCGGCCGAGACCCAGTACTTC	CASSYFAPAETQYF
TRBV7-3	many	13	TRBJ2-1	.	TGCGCCAGCAGCTTGCAGGGGTACAATGAGCAGTTCTTC	CASSLQGYNEQFF
TRBV6-5	.	15	TRBJ2-1	.	TGTGCCAGCAGTTACAAGGGAAGCTCCTACAATGGGCAGTTCTTC	CASSYKGSSYNGQFF
TRBV3-1	.	13	TRBJ1-1	TRBD1	TGTGCCAGCAGCCCTCCGGGACAGTCGGAAGCTTTCTTT	CASSPPGQSEAFF
TRBV15	once	15	TRBJ2-5	.	TGTGCCACCAGCAGAGTTAGCGCAGCCCAAGAGACCCAGTACTTC	CATSRVSAAQETQYF
TRBV29-1	many	13	TRBJ2-1	TRBD2	TGCAGCGTAGCGACTAGCGGGGGCCATGAGCAGTTCTTC	CSVATSGGHEQFF
TRBV7-2	.	17	TRBJ2-3	TRBD2	TGTGCCAGCAGCCAAAGTTGGAGCGGGGGGAGCACAGATACGCAGTATTTT	CASSQSWSGGSTDTQYF
TRBV4-3	.	13	TRBJ2-7	.	TGCGCCAGCAGCCAGCATCGAGCCTACGAGCAGTACTTC	CASSQHRAYEQYF
TRBV4-3	.	15	TRBJ2-5	.	TGCGCCAGCAGCCAAGAACGTTTGGGGCTAGAGACCCAGTACTTC	CASSQERLGLETQYF
TRBV7-9	few	13	TRBJ1-2	.	TGTGCCAGCAGCACGACTCTTAACTATGGCTACACCTTC	CASSTTLNYGYTF
TRBV27	.	16	TRBJ2-2	.	TGTGCCAGCACCTCCCCCTGGGGTAGGACCACCGGGGAGCTGTTTTTT	CASTSPWGRTTGELFF
TRBV4-3	many	16	TRBJ2-1	.	TGCGCCAGCAGCCAAGGTTCCACTGCTCCCTACAATGAGCAGTTCTTC	CASSQGSTAPYNEQFF
TRBV6-2/TRBV6-3	few	14	TRBJ2-7	.	TGTGCCAGCAGTCCAAGGACAGCCATCTACGAGCAGTACTTC	CASSPRTAIYEQYF
TRBV10-3	.	17	TRBJ2-3	TRBD2	TGTGCCATCAGGACTAGCGGGGGGCCATTCCCGACAGATACGCAGTATTTT	CAIRTSGGPFPTDTQYF
TRBV4-1	.	14	TRBJ2-1	.	TGCGCCAGCAGCCAAGTGGTTCAGGGGAATGAGCAGTTCTTC	CASSQVVQGNEQFF
TRBV7-8	.	14	TRBJ2-1	.	TGTGCCAACAGCGCGCGACTAGTTAACAACGAGCAGTTCTTC	CANSARLVNNEQFF
TRBV10-3	few	15	TRBJ2-1	TRBD2	TGTGCCATCAGCCAGACTAGCGGGGGGGTCAATGAGCAGTTCTTC	CAISQTSGGVNEQFF
TRBV10-3	.	12	TRBJ2-1	.	TGTGCCATCACAGGGGATGTGAATGAGCAGTTCTTC	CAITGDVNEQFF
TRBV6-2/TRBV6-3	.	12	TRBJ2-5	.	TGTGCCAGCGACGACACACAAGAGACCCAGTACTTC	CASDDTQETQYF
TRBV7-2	.	15	TRBJ1-2	TRBD1	TGTGCCAGCAGCTTATACGGGACAGGCAATTACGGCTACACCTTC	CASSLYGTGNYGYTF
TRBV20-1	few	15	TRBJ2-7	.	TGCAGTGCTAGAGCGGGAACTAACAATTACTACGAGCAGTACTTC	CSARAGTNNYYEQYF
TRBV5-1	.	14	TRBJ1-6	TRBD1	TGCGCCAGCAGCTGGGGACAGGGAGGTTCACCCCTCCACTTT	CASSWGQGGSPLHF
TRBV5-1	few	15	TRBJ2-5	TRBD1	TGCGCCAGCAGCTTGGCAGGGGGCTATGGAGAGACCCAGTACTTC	CASSLAGGYGETQYF
TRBV7-2	.	14	TRBJ2-7	.	TGTGCCAGCAGCCCAGGGGATAAACCCGACGAGCAGTACTTC	CASSPGDKPDEQYF
TRBV7-2	.	14	TRBJ1-2	.	TGTGCCAGCAGCACAGAAGATAACCCGTATGGCTACACCTTC	CASSTEDNPYGYTF
TRBV24-1	once	14	TRBJ1-2	TRBD1	TGTGCCACCAGTGATGCCGGGACAGACTATGGCTACACCTTC	CATSDAGTDYGYTF
TRBV9	few	15	TRBJ2-7	TRBD1	TGTGCCAGCAGCGACCGGGACAGGGATCTATACGAGCAGTACTTC	CASSDRDRDLYEQYF